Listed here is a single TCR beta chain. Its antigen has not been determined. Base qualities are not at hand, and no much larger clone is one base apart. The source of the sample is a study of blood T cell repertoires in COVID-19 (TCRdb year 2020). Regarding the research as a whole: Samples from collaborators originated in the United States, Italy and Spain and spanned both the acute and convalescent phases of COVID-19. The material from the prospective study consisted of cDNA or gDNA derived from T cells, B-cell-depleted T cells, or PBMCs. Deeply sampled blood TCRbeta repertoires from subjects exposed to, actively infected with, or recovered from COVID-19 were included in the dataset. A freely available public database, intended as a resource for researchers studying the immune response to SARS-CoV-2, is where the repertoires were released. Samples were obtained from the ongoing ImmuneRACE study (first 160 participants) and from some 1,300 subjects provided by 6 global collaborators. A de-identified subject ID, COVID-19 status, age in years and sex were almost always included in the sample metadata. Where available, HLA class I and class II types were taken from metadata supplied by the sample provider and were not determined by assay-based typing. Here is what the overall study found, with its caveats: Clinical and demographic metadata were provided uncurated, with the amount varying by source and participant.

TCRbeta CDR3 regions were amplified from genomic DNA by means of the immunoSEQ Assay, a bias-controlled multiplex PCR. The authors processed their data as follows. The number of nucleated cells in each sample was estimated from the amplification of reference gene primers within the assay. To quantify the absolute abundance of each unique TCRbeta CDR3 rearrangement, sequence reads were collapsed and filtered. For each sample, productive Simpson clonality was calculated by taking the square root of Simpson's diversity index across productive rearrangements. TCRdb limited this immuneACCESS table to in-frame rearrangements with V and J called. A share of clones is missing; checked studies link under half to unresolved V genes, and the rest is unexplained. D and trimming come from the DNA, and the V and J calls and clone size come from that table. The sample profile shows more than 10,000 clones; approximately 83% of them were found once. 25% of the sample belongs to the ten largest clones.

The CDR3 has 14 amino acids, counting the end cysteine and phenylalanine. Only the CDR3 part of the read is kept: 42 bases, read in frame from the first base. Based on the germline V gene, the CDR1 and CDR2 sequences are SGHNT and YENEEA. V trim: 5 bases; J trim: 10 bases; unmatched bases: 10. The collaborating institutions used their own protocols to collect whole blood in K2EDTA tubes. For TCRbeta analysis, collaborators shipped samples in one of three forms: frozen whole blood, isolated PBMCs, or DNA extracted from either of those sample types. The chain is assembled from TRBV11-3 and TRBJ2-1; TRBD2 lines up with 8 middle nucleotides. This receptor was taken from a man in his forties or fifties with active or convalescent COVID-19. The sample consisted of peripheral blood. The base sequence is TGTGCCAGCAGCCCCCCGGGACCGGGAGGGGAGCAGTTCTTC. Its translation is CASSPPGPGGEQFF.